These 20 T cell receptor beta chains were all obtained from the same sample, sequenced in a study of blood T cell repertoires in COVID-19. The data were produced by immunoSEQ multiplex PCR, yet TCRdb's version contains in-frame clones alone and is incomplete. The repertoire includes around 260,000 clones, around 92% of them detected once, and around 2.6% sits in the top ten. Input material: peripheral blood. These receptors all stem from a person aged 18 to 30 with COVID-19, enrolled during active disease.

The chain uses TRBV7-3 and TRBJ2-1; a weak D match, TRBD2 (5 bases). This CDR3 is built from 12 residues. Between the trimmed V and J ends, which lost 4 bases and 9 bases, there was a span of 10 bases. CDR1 is SGHTA and CDR2 is FQGTGA in the germline V gene. CDR3 region: CASSSLGGEQFF. CDR3 nucleotide sequence: TGTGCCAGCAGCTCCCTAGGAGGTGAGCAGTTCTTC.

The J gene is TRBJ1-1, the V gene TRBV21-1; the table's D call, TRBD1, was not checked against the DNA. TRBV21-1 is a listed pseudogene. This CDR3 has 15 residues. The CDR3 region is CASSKRQGARTEAFF. Written as DNA, the CDR3 is TGTGCCAGCAGCAAAAGGCAGGGGGCGCGGACTGAAGCTTTCTTT.

The chain employs TRBV7-9 and TRBJ1-1, with D unclear. Trimming took off 5 bases at V and 6 bases at J, with 10 bases between the two ends. Germline V gene data show CDR1 as SEHNR and CDR2 as FQNEAQ (reference sequence). The CDR3 is 12 residues long. In DNA, the CDR3 is TGTGCCAGCAGCCCGAGCGCGTCTGAAGCTTTCTTT. It is translated as CASSPSASEAFF.

This clone was seen only once. This chain joins TRBV7-2 and TRBJ2-1; no definite D call. The V gene's germline CDR1 is SGHTA and CDR2 FQGNSA. Trimming shortened V by 5 bases and J by 6 bases, and 17 bases separated the two germline ends. The CDR3 totals 15 residues. The CDR3 nucleotides are TGTGCCAGCAGCGCCCCTCTAGTTCCCGCCAATGAGCAGTTCTTC. As protein: CASSAPLVPANEQFF.

This chain connects TRBV3-1 (or the pseudogene TRBV3-2) to TRBJ2-1, with a tentative D call TRBD1 (6 bases). The V gene lost 4 bases and the J gene lost 7 bases, with 8 bases spanning the gap. CDR1 is LGHDT, CDR2 YNNKEL, per germline (reference sequence). This CDR3 has 12 amino acids. The CDR3 loop reads CASSPGVNEQFF. The CDR3 DNA reads as TGTGCCAGCAGCCCAGGGGTAAATGAGCAGTTCTTC.

The chain links TRBV25-1 to TRBJ1-3, with D perhaps matching TRBD1 (5 bases). CDR1 is MGHDK and CDR2 is SYGVNS in the germline V gene. This CDR3 comprises 14 residues. The V end was cut by 4 bases, the J end by 1 base, with 8 bases between. CDR3: CASSVGGSGNTIYF. The CDR3 DNA is TGTGCCAGCAGTGTCGGGGGGTCTGGAAACACCATATATTTT.

The rearrangement links TRBV19 to TRBJ2-7, with D perhaps TRBD2 (5 bases). Germline V gene lookup returns CDR1 LNHDA and CDR2 SQIVND (reference sequence). V lost 3 bases and J 5 bases, leaving 20 bases between the germline ends. The CDR3 covers 16 residues. For the CDR3, the DNA is TGTGCCAGTAGTATGTCCTCCGGACCGGGGTCCGACGAGCAGTACTTC. Translating it yields CASSMSSGPGSDEQYF. The full variable domain, in which reference TRBV19 and TRBJ2-7 provide the parts outside the CDR3, is DGGITQSPKYLFRKEGQNVTLSCEQNLNHDAMYWYRQDPGQGLRLIYYSQIVNDFQKGDIAEGYSVSREKKESFPLTVTSAQKNPTAFYLCASSMSSGPGSDEQYFGPGTRLTVT.

The chain uses TRBV7-3 and TRBJ2-3; D possibly corresponds to TRBD2 (5 bases). CDR1 and CDR2 (germline): SGHTA, FQGTGA. Trimming took 2 bases from V and 0 from J, leaving 12 bases between them. This CDR3 spans 16 amino acids. The CDR3: CASSLGGGPSTDTQYF. The CDR3 DNA is TGTGCCAGCAGCTTAGGAGGCGGGCCCAGCACAGATACGCAGTATTTT.

This clone was seen more than once but under ten times. This chain connects TRBV24-1 to TRBJ1-6, with D maybe TRBD1 (6 bases). Germline values: CDR1 KGHDR, CDR2 SFDVKD. The CDR3 loop spans 14 amino acids. V was trimmed by 2 bases and J by 6 bases, leaving 7 bases between them. CDR3 DNA sequence: TGTGCCACCAGTGATTCAGGGGTTAATTCACCCCTCCACTTT. This translates into CATSDSGVNSPLHF.

This chain joins TRBV5-6 and TRBJ2-3; no clear D gene. Trimming left V 0 bases short and J 0 bases short, with 11 bases between. From germline, CDR1 is SGHDT and CDR2 YYEEEE. CDR3 length: 16 amino acids. CDR3 region: CASSLGATTSTDTQYF. CDR3 nucleotide sequence: TGTGCCAGCAGCTTGGGGGCAACAACTAGCACAGATACGCAGTATTTT.

The V call is TRBV28, the J call TRBJ1-3, with TRBD1 as a possible D gene (5 bases). From germline, CDR1 is MDHEN and CDR2 SYDVKM. Trimming cost V 3 bases and J 4 bases, with 13 bases left between them. This CDR3 spans 15 amino acids. The CDR3 loop is CASSFGASFGNTIYF. CDR3 sequence (DNA): TGTGCCAGCAGTTTTGGGGCTTCCTTCGGAAACACCATATATTTT.

This clone was picked up one time. This rearrangement joins TRBV10-3 to TRBJ2-7; 10 bases fit TRBD2. Germline V gives CDR1 ENHRY, CDR2 SYGVKD. This CDR3 has 15 residues. V was pared by 4 bases and J by 0 bases, with 3 bases of the junction left unmatched. Here the CDR3 reads CAISGLAGPSYEQYF. DNA of the CDR3: TGTGCCATCAGTGGACTAGCGGGTCCCTCCTACGAGCAGTACTTC.

The V call is TRBV5-1, the J call TRBJ2-5, with a weak D call TRBD1 (5 bases). V was cut by 4 bases and J by 7 bases, with 20 bases left in between. CDR1 is SGHRS, CDR2 YFSETQ, per germline. The CDR3 extends over 15 amino acids. CDR3 residues: CASSAWQGSGRTQYF. The CDR3, as DNA: TGCGCCAGCAGCGCCTGGCAGGGATCGGGTAGGACCCAGTACTTC.

The chain joins TRBV11-2 to TRBJ2-3; D may be TRBD2 (6 bases). From germline, CDR1 is SGHAT and CDR2 FQNNGV. There are 15 residues in the CDR3. V was cut by 1 base and J by 4 bases, with 12 bases left in between. The CDR3 here is CASSLVGGVPDTQYF. CDR3 nucleotide sequence: TGTGCCAGCAGCTTAGTTGGAGGGGTTCCAGATACGCAGTATTTT.

This chain links TRBV29-1 with TRBJ2-4, with 8 positions matching TRBD1. CDR3 length: 13 residues. Trimming removed 7 bases from V and 10 bases from J; junction bases left unmatched: 12. In germline, CDR1 is SQVTM, CDR2 ANQGSEA. The CDR3 reads CSAGGPGQVIQYF. For the CDR3, the DNA is TGCAGCGCCGGAGGACCGGGACAGGTTATTCAGTACTTC. The complete variable domain, with remaining parts taken from reference TRBV29-1 and TRBJ2-4, reads SAVISQKPSRDICQRGTSLTIQCQVDSQVTMMFWYRQQPGQSLTLIATANQGSEATYESGFVIDKFPISRPNLTFSTLTVSNMSPEDSSIYLCSAGGPGQVIQYFGAGTRLSVL.

V gene TRBV18 combines with J gene TRBJ2-3, with 13 bases identical to TRBD2. The CDR3 is 16 amino acids. CDR1 is KGHSH and CDR2 is LQKENI in the germline V gene. The V gene end was trimmed by 4 bases and the J gene end by 5 bases; junction bases not matched to a gene: 6. DNA for the CDR3: TGTGCCAGCTCACAAAGGACTAGCGGGAGTATAGATACGCAGTATTTT. It codes for CASSQRTSGSIDTQYF.

The rearrangement links TRBV6-5 to TRBJ2-1; tentatively, D is TRBD1 (8 bases). This CDR3 region has 14 residues. The ends were cut back, 6 bases at V and 12 bases at J, with 21 bases in the middle. CDR1 MNHEY and CDR2 SVGAGI come from the germline V gene. CDR3 loop: CASSNRGGTVVQFF. CDR3 in DNA: TGTGCCAGCAGCAACAGGGGGGGCACAGTAGTGCAGTTCTTC.

The chain carries TRBV29-1 and TRBJ2-7; a weak D match, TRBD1 (5 bases). Germline V gene sequence: CDR1 SQVTM, CDR2 ANQGSEA. The CDR3 is made up of 13 amino acids. Trimming cost V 5 bases and J 1 base, with 12 bases left between them. CDR3 nucleotides: TGCAGCGTTTTGGACACCAGGTCCTACGAGCAGTACTTC. Translation: CSVLDTRSYEQYF.

This rearrangement joins TRBV12-5 to TRBJ2-1; 7 positions agree with TRBD2. CDR3 size: 11 residues. J was trimmed by 10 bases and V by 4 bases; bases with no gene match: 1. Germline loops: CDR1 LGHNT, CDR2 FRNRAP. The DNA for the CDR3 is TGTGCTAGTGGTTCACTAGCGGAGCAGTTCTTC. Translated: CASGSLAEQFF.

The chain couples TRBV5-6 to TRBJ1-5; a weak D match, TRBD1 (5 bases). This CDR3 region has 18 residues. The V gene lost 3 bases and the J gene lost 2 bases, with 21 bases spanning the gap. Germline V gene sequence: CDR1 SGHDT, CDR2 YYEEEE. The CDR3 region has the DNA TGTGCCAGCAGCTCCCGCCGGTACACTATCAGGGGCAATCAGCCCCAGCATTTT. Amino acids: CASSSRRYTIRGNQPQHF.